These 26 T cell receptor beta chains came from one sample sequenced in a study of control samples from healthy donors and cancer patients. Only in-frame clones appear in the TCRdb table, and some are missing; sequencing was by immunoSEQ multiplex PCR. The sample includes roughly 99,000 clones, around 82% seen only once; the top ten take 2% to 2.5%. Sequencing used blood. Source of these receptors: a man aged 55 to 70 in good health.

The gene calls are TRBV9 and TRBJ2-7; weak D call: TRBD2 (5 bases). With 3 bases removed from V and 7 bases from J, the gap between germline ends came to 11 bases. CDR1 SGDLS and CDR2 YYNGEE come from the germline V gene. The CDR3 is made up of 12 amino acids. The CDR3 DNA follows: TGTGCCAGCAGCGGATCTAGCTGGGAGCAGTACTTC. Translated, it gives CASSGSSWEQYF.

The V call is TRBV7-9, the J call TRBJ2-7; D not resolved. V dropped 5 bases and J dropped 2 bases, with 13 bases sitting between them. The CDR3 consists of 14 residues. CDR1 SEHNR and CDR2 FQNEAQ come from the germline V gene (reference sequence). This chain's CDR3 is CASSPSTSTYEQYF. The CDR3 DNA follows: TGTGCCAGCAGCCCCTCCACTTCAACCTACGAGCAGTACTTC.

This chain links TRBV6-5 with TRBJ1-2; the D gene is possibly TRBD1 (6 bases). The CDR3 runs 13 residues. Trimming shortened V by 6 bases and J by 0 bases, and 8 bases separated the two germline ends. Germline CDR1 MNHEY, CDR2 SVGAGI. CDR3 in amino acids: CASSGQPNYGYTF. CDR3 nucleotides: TGTGCCAGCAGCGGACAGCCTAACTATGGCTACACCTTC.

This clone is deemed medium-sized. The chain uses TRBV28 and TRBJ2-1, with 7 bases fitting TRBD2. The CDR3 runs 15 residues. Germline loops: CDR1 MDHEN, CDR2 SYDVKM. Trimming removed 8 bases from V and 10 bases from J; junction bases left unmatched: 17. The CDR3: CASERNSGPINEQFF. For the CDR3, the DNA is TGTGCCAGCGAGCGAAATAGCGGGCCCATCAACGAGCAGTTCTTC.

This clone has just a few counts. This chain uses TRBV4-1 with TRBJ2-3; maybe TRBD1 (6 bases). CDR1 and CDR2 (germline): MGHRA, YSYEKL. Trimming left V 4 bases short and J 6 bases short, with 14 bases between. CDR3 length: 14 amino acids. In nucleotides, the CDR3 is TGCGCCAGCAGCCGCGGACAGCCTATTGATACGCAGTATTTT. Amino acid sequence: CASSRGQPIDTQYF.

The rearrangement joins TRBV11-2 to TRBJ2-1, with TRBD2 identical over 15 bases. J lost 8 bases, V lost 5 bases, and 13 bases had no gene match. This CDR3 is 18 amino acids long. Germline loops: CDR1 SGHAT, CDR2 FQNNGV. CDR3 DNA sequence: TGTGCCAGCAGCCCAGGATCGGGACTAGCGGGAGGCGGGCATGAGCAGTTCTTC. Amino acid sequence: CASSPGSGLAGGGHEQFF.

This clone was recorded a few times. The gene calls are TRBV10-1 and TRBJ1-5, with unresolved D. Per germline, CDR1 WNHNN and CDR2 SYGVQD (reference sequence). CDR3 length equals 13 residues. Trimming took off 5 bases at V and 2 bases at J, with 7 bases between the two ends. The CDR3 DNA reads as TGCGCCAGCAGTAGTGGGGGCAATCAGCCCCAGCATTTT. This encodes CASSSGGNQPQHF.

V gene TRBV5-4 combines with J gene TRBJ2-2; 9 nucleotides match TRBD2. The J segment lost 4 bases and the V segment lost 4 bases, leaving 14 bases of the junction unmatched. The CDR3 is 18 residues long. Germline assignment: CDR1 SGHNT and CDR2 YYREEE (reference sequence). CDR3 sequence (DNA): TGTGCCAGCAGCCGGAGGATGGCGGGAGGGCCGGGCACCGGGGAGCTGTTTTTT. Its protein is CASSRRMAGGPGTGELFF.

This chain links TRBV7-9 with TRBJ2-1; 7 bases are a match to TRBD2. V was clipped by 1 base and J by 6 bases; unmatched bases: 3. The CDR3 extends over 14 amino acids. CDR1 SEHNR and CDR2 FQNEAQ come from the germline V gene (reference sequence). CDR3 loop: CASSLETSSNEQFF. CDR3 DNA sequence: TGTGCCAGCAGCTTAGAGACTAGCAGCAATGAGCAGTTCTTC.

The chain has TRBV5-1 and TRBJ2-5; D is uncertain. The CDR3 is 14 residues long. Trimming took off 0 bases at V and 5 bases at J, with 11 bases between the two ends. In germline, CDR1 is SGHRS, CDR2 YFSETQ. The CDR3 sequence: CASSLVPGWETQYF. DNA of the CDR3: TGCGCCAGCAGCTTGGTACCTGGATGGGAGACCCAGTACTTC.

The V call is TRBV5-1, the J call TRBJ2-4, with 8 bases fitting TRBD1. Germline CDR1 SGHRS, CDR2 YFSETQ. The CDR3 sequence is 16 residues long. V shed 4 bases and J 7 bases; nucleotides not matched to a gene: 13. CDR3 DNA sequence: TGCGCCAGCAGCACTGGAGGCAGGACAGGGATGAACATTCAGTACTTC. It is translated as CASSTGGRTGMNIQYF.

The V call is TRBV5-1, the J call TRBJ2-7; 8 bases map to TRBD1. The trim removed 4 bases at V and 3 bases at J, leaving 6 bases unmatched. Germline V gives CDR1 SGHRS, CDR2 YFSETQ. CDR3 size: 14 residues. DNA for the CDR3: TGCGCCAGCAGCCAAGGGACAGGAAACTACGAGCAGTACTTC. Protein product: CASSQGTGNYEQYF.

This clone was observed a handful of times. V usage is TRBV7-3 and J usage is TRBJ2-1, with 10 bases identical to TRBD2. Germline assignment: CDR1 SGHTA and CDR2 FQGTGA. V was clipped by 2 bases and J by 4 bases; unmatched bases: 5. CDR3 size: 16 residues. CDR3 residues: CASSLEASGGYNEQFF. The CDR3 DNA follows: TGTGCCAGCAGCTTAGAGGCTAGCGGGGGATACAATGAGCAGTTCTTC.

The chain couples TRBV9 to TRBJ1-1; 11 bases match TRBD1. CDR1 and CDR2 (germline): SGDLS, YYNGEE. The CDR3 totals 16 residues. Unmatched junction bases numbered 12, after V lost 0 bases and J lost 11 bases. CDR3 sequence: CASSVVGGQGVREAFF. CDR3 coding DNA: TGTGCCAGCAGCGTAGTCGGGGGACAGGGGGTAAGAGAGGCTTTCTTT.

The chain is built from TRBV5-8 and TRBJ1-5; D ambiguous. V gave up 0 bases and J gave up 9 bases, with 13 bases separating them. This CDR3 has 14 residues. CDR1 and CDR2 from the germline V gene are SGHTS and YDEGEE. The CDR3 DNA sequence: TGTGCCAGCAGCTTGGCTCAGGATTTGAGGCCCCAGCATTTT. Encoded protein: CASSLAQDLRPQHF.

This clone showed up just a few times. V usage is TRBV7-3 and J usage is TRBJ2-2, with 8 bases identical to TRBD1. The CDR3 has 16 amino acids. Looked up from germline, CDR1 is SGHTA and CDR2 is FQGTGA. V was clipped by 2 bases and J by 4 bases; unmatched bases: 6. The CDR3 DNA reads as TGTGCCAGCAGCTTACAGGGGGCAGGTAGCACCGGGGAGCTGTTTTTT. Translated, it gives CASSLQGAGSTGELFF.

This clone was seen only once. This sequence joins TRBV4-1 and TRBJ2-1; 11 nucleotides align to TRBD2. J gave up 1 base and V 5 bases, and 13 bases lay outside the gene matches. The CDR3 totals 19 residues. Germline V gene lookup returns CDR1 MGHRA and CDR2 YSYEKL. The CDR3 is CASSSPPGTSGLSYNEQFF. As DNA, the CDR3 is TGCGCCAGCAGCTCCCCACCCGGGACTAGCGGATTGTCCTACAATGAGCAGTTCTTC.

The chain recombines TRBV6-6 with TRBJ1-2; 9 bases are shared with TRBD1. The germline V gene has CDR1 MNHNY and CDR2 SVGAGI (reference sequence). The CDR3 consists of 15 residues. J was trimmed by 4 bases and V by 5 bases; bases with no gene match: 8. The CDR3 loop is CASSPGTGYGYGYTF. DNA for the CDR3: TGTGCCAGCAGTCCCGGGACAGGGTACGGCTATGGCTACACCTTC.

The chain combines TRBV19 with TRBJ2-2; 8 nucleotides line up with TRBD1. V shed 5 bases and J 11 bases; nucleotides not matched to a gene: 13. Germline CDR1 reads LNHDA; CDR2 reads SQIVND (reference sequence). The CDR3 covers 15 residues. The CDR3 loop is CASSQDQTGVGELFF. In DNA, the CDR3 is TGTGCCAGTAGTCAGGATCAGACAGGGGTAGGAGAGCTGTTTTTT.

The genes are TRBV11-2 and TRBJ2-1, with unresolved D. The CDR3 has 12 residues. V dropped 1 base and J dropped 5 bases, with 3 bases sitting between them. CDR1 and CDR2 from the germline V gene are SGHAT and FQNNGV. The CDR3 sequence: CASSLAHNEQFF. The CDR3 nucleotides are TGTGCCAGCAGCTTAGCCCACAATGAGCAGTTCTTC. Based on the CDR3 plus reference TRBV11-2 and TRBJ2-1, the full variable domain is EAGVAQSPRYKIIEKRQSVAFWCNPISGHATLYWYQQILGQGPKLLIQFQNNGVVDDSQLPKDRFSAERLKGVDSTLKIQPAKLEDSAVYLCASSLAHNEQFFGPGTRLTVL.

This clone was seen a few times. The J gene is TRBJ2-3, the V gene TRBV25-1; TRBD2 matches at 13 bases. The CDR3 loop spans 16 amino acids. CDR1 is MGHDK, CDR2 SYGVNS, per germline. The J segment lost 4 bases and the V segment lost 5 bases, leaving 6 bases of the junction unmatched. CDR3 sequence: CASSYTSGRAPDTQYF. The DNA for the CDR3 is TGTGCCAGCAGTTATACTAGCGGGAGGGCCCCAGATACGCAGTATTTT.

This rearrangement joins TRBV5-4 to TRBJ2-7; D may be TRBD1 or TRBD2 (6 bases each). Germline CDR1 is SGHNT and CDR2 is YYREEE (reference sequence). V was clipped by 0 bases and J by 0 bases, with 13 bases between them. The CDR3 has 16 amino acids. CDR3 loop: CASSLAGGGSSYEQYF. CDR3 DNA: TGTGCCAGCAGCTTGGCTGGAGGGGGAAGCTCCTACGAGCAGTACTTC. The full variable domain, in which reference TRBV5-4 and TRBJ2-7 provide the parts outside the CDR3, is ETGVTQSPTHLIKTRGQQVTLRCSSQSGHNTVSWYQQALGQGPQFIFQYYREEENGRGNFPPRFSGLQFPNYSSELNVNALELDDSALYLCASSLAGGGSSYEQYFGPGTRLTVT.

In its sample, this clone was seen once. The genes are TRBV5-4 and TRBJ2-7; D remains ambiguous. This CDR3 is built from 16 residues. Germline V gene data show CDR1 as SGHNT and CDR2 as YYREEE (reference sequence). Deletions cut 0 bases from V and 0 bases from J, with 13 bases between. As DNA, the CDR3 is TGTGCCAGCAGCTTGGTAGGGCGTAGAAGCTCCTACGAGCAGTACTTC. Translating it yields CASSLVGRRSSYEQYF.

The rearrangement joins TRBV2 to TRBJ2-1; D may be TRBD1 (6 bases). The length of the CDR3 is 14 residues. V lost 4 bases, J lost 2 bases, and 9 bases lay in between. CDR1 and CDR2 from the germline V gene are SNHLY and FYNNEI. This CDR3 reads CASSVEGAYNEQFF. Here the CDR3 DNA reads TGTGCCAGCAGTGTAGAGGGGGCCTACAATGAGCAGTTCTTC. The full variable domain, with the rest looked up from reference TRBV2 and TRBJ2-1, is EPEVTQTPSHQVTQMGQEVILRCVPISNHLYFYWYRQILGQKVEFLVSFYNNEISEKSEIFDDQFSVERPDGSNFTLKIRSTKLEDSAMYFCASSVEGAYNEQFFGPGTRLTVL.

This clone was seen a handful of times. The CDR3 sequence is CASSITGTDQPQHF. DNA for the CDR3: TGTGCCAGTAGTATCACAGGGACAGATCAGCCCCAGCATTTT. The chain has TRBV19 and TRBJ1-5, with 7 bases identical to TRBD1. V was clipped by 3 bases and J by 5 bases; unmatched bases: 4. The CDR3 has 14 amino acids. Germline V lookup: CDR1 LNHDA, CDR2 SQIVND (reference sequence).

This clone was recorded a few times. This chain links TRBV5-5 with TRBJ2-5; no definite D call. V lost 2 bases and J lost 5, with 10 bases in between. CDR3 length: 13 residues. Looked up from germline, CDR1 is SGHKS and CDR2 is YYEKEE (reference sequence). The CDR3 spells CASSFGGLETQYF. CDR3 DNA sequence: TGTGCCAGCAGCTTTGGCGGTTTGGAGACCCAGTACTTC.